This T cell receptor (beta chain) was profiled in a study of identical twins. Trimming shortened V by 1 base and J by 1 base, and 10 bases separated the two germline ends. This CDR3 region has 16 residues. The germline V gene encodes CDR1 LNHNV and CDR2 YYDKDF (reference sequence). cDNA molecules carried unique molecular identifiers, and template switching added a universal primer site. MiXCR was run by TCRdb on the 5' RACE reads, yielding one entry per CDR3 protein. The sample lists 450,000 or so distinct CDR3 sequences; approximately 14% were seen once. This clonotype was counted ten times or more. Antigen: not known. General study findings and limits: Zero-insertion analyses were open to partial confounding by invariant MAIT and iNKT cells. Recombination models fit unrelated individuals' TCR alpha sharing but underestimated twins'. In cord blood, abundant beta clonotypes had fewer insertions; memory showed no trend.

These data also featured in a second study, about yellow fever vaccine responses in identical twins.

Sequencing used CD4+ T cells sorted from blood. This chain joins TRBV15 and TRBJ2-2; D may match TRBD1 or TRBD2 (5 bases each). The clonotype comes from a woman aged 18-35 years in good health. The chain's CDR3 is CATSRGRGLNTGELFF. The CDR3 coding sequence is TGTGCCACCAGCAGAGGCCGGGGCTTGAACACCGGGGAGCTGTTTTTT.